In this sample, the clone carrying this T cell receptor beta chain turned up a few times. The method was immunoSEQ multiplex PCR; TCRdb's version includes in-frame clones alone and lacks a portion of them. This repertoire shows more than 95,000 clones, about 77% found once; its top ten account for 20% to 30%. This entry belongs to a study of blood T cell repertoires in COVID-19. The CDR3 extends over 16 amino acids. V lost 2 bases to trimming and J lost 0 bases, with 12 bases between them. Per germline, CDR1 SGHNT and CDR2 YYREEE (reference sequence). Sequenced sample: peripheral blood. J is TRBJ2-4 and V is TRBV5-4; D possibly corresponds to TRBD1 (6 bases). The TCR originated in a human donor in a cohort sampled during active COVID-19. The CDR3: CASSLGGNLAKNIQYF. The DNA for the CDR3 is TGTGCCAGCAGCTTAGGGGGAAATCTAGCCAAAAACATTCAGTACTTC.